This T cell receptor beta chain was retrieved from a study of T cell responses to AZD1222 COVID-19 vaccine. Profiling relied on immunoSEQ multiplex PCR, and the TCRdb table lists in-frame clones only, not all of them. The repertoire holds more than 150,000 clones, with 90% as singletons. This CDR3 spans 13 amino acids. V was trimmed by 5 bases and J by 5 bases, leaving 11 bases between them. Germline CDR1 reads KGHDR; CDR2 reads SFDVKD. V and J are TRBV24-1 and TRBJ2-5; D is ambiguous. This clonotype was obtained from an adult in good health. The starting material was peripheral blood, obtained on day 0 of AZD1222 vaccination. The DNA of the CDR3 is TGTGCCACCAGTGCTACTTCCTGGGAGACCCAGTACTTC. Its translation is CATSATSWETQYF.